Shown below are 19 T cell receptor beta chains from a single sample sequenced in a study of blood T cell repertoires in COVID-19. TCRdb keeps only in-frame clones here, not all; method: immunoSEQ multiplex PCR. The data hold some 340,000 clones, with 87% observed a single time. The sample comprised PBMCs or T cells enriched from blood (not recorded which). The source of these receptors is a woman in her 30s who had recovered from COVID-19.

The V gene is TRBV18, the J gene TRBJ1-1; D unresolved. Germline CDR1 reads KGHSH; CDR2 reads LQKENI. V shed 1 base and J shed 1 base, with 13 bases lying between them. CDR3 length equals 16 residues. The CDR3: CASSPRDRGENTEAFF. The CDR3 coding sequence is TGTGCCAGCTCACCACGGGATCGCGGGGAGAACACTGAAGCTTTCTTT.

Note on this clone: One end of the junction does not line up with germline, which may come from a read error. The CDR3 DNA reads TGTGCCAGCAGAGAAGGGGGGGGCAGGGGGCAGACCCAGTACTTC. Residues: CASREGGGRGQTQYF. This chain connects TRBV6-1 to TRBJ2-5; D possibly corresponds to TRBD1 (8 bases). The CDR3 consists of 15 residues. Germline CDR1 and CDR2: MNHNS and SASEGT.

The chain uses TRBV3-1 (or the pseudogene TRBV3-2) and TRBJ2-5; no definite D call. Trimming left V 2 bases short and J 1 base short, with 8 bases between. Germline lookup yields CDR1 LGHDT and CDR2 YNNKEL (reference sequence). This CDR3 has 14 residues. As DNA, the CDR3 is TGTGCCAGCAGCCAAAAGCCCCGCCAAGAGACCCAGTACTTC. This sequence encodes CASSQKPRQETQYF.

The V call is TRBV2, the J call TRBJ2-3; 8 bases are a match to TRBD1. The CDR3 is 17 residues long. Germline-derived CDR1 and CDR2 are SNHLY and FYNNEI. V was pared by 4 bases and J by 0 bases, with 9 bases of the junction left unmatched. This CDR3 is CASSVDRGPLSTDTQYF. Written as DNA, the CDR3 is TGTGCCAGCAGTGTTGACAGGGGCCCCCTTAGCACAGATACGCAGTATTTT.

This chain links TRBV27 with TRBJ1-1; unclear D gene. V gave up 2 bases and J gave up 1 base, with 8 bases separating them. Germline values: CDR1 MNHEY, CDR2 SMNVEV (reference sequence). CDR3 length: 14 amino acids. The CDR3: CASSLEAGNTEAFF. The CDR3 DNA reads as TGTGCCAGCAGTTTAGAAGCCGGGAACACTGAAGCTTTCTTT.

The chain is built from TRBV25-1 and TRBJ2-1; the match to TRBD1 covers 10 bases. This CDR3 spans 15 amino acids. Germline V gene lookup returns CDR1 MGHDK and CDR2 SYGVNS. Losses at the gene ends were 5 bases for V and 5 bases for J; bases not matched to a gene: 6. In DNA form, the CDR3 reads TGTGCCAGCAGTTACACCGGGACAGGGGACAATGAGCAGTTCTTC. This encodes CASSYTGTGDNEQFF.

The chain employs TRBV24-1 and TRBJ2-1; D remains ambiguous. Germline CDR1 and CDR2: KGHDR and SFDVKD. V was cut by 5 bases and J by 6 bases, with 7 bases left in between. This CDR3 spans 12 amino acids. In DNA form, the CDR3 reads TGTGCCACCAGTGTTACCGGCAATGAGCAGTTCTTC. This gives the protein CATSVTGNEQFF.

This clone was recorded once. This CDR3 reads CASSLLGTGGAETQYF. The DNA of the CDR3 is TGTGCCAGCAGCCTTCTGGGGACAGGGGGCGCGGAGACCCAGTACTTC. This chain uses TRBV7-6 with TRBJ2-5; 12 bases line up with TRBD1. V lost 5 bases, J lost 5 bases, and 9 bases stayed unmatched. CDR1 is SGHVS, CDR2 FNYEAQ, per germline. This CDR3 has 16 residues.

The count of this clone is one. The chain uses TRBV2 and TRBJ2-1; TRBD2 might be the D (6 bases). Germline V gene lookup returns CDR1 SNHLY and CDR2 FYNNEI. This CDR3 comprises 14 residues. The V gene lost 7 bases and the J gene lost 4 bases, with 14 bases spanning the gap. CDR3 amino acids: CASIGLALYNEQFF. The CDR3 bases are TGTGCCAGCATTGGGCTAGCGCTATACAATGAGCAGTTCTTC.

V usage is TRBV7-9 and J usage is TRBJ2-5, with 8 bases fitting TRBD1. CDR3 length equals 15 residues. J gave up 4 bases and V 1 base, and 5 bases lay outside the gene matches. Germline V gene data show CDR1 as SEHNR and CDR2 as FQNEAQ (reference sequence). Here the CDR3 DNA reads TGTGCCAGCAGCTTAGACGCAGGGGGCGGAGAGACCCAGTACTTC. Translated, it gives CASSLDAGGGETQYF.

The chain has TRBV4-1 and TRBJ2-1, with D perhaps matching TRBD2 (6 bases). Germline V gene lookup returns CDR1 MGHRA and CDR2 YSYEKL. V lost 5 bases and J lost 7, with 15 bases in between. This CDR3 spans 14 amino acids. This CDR3 is CASSTPARGNEQFF. CDR3 nucleotides: TGCGCCAGCAGCACTCCAGCCCGGGGGAATGAGCAGTTCTTC.

This clone was seen a few times. This chain links TRBV7-9 with TRBJ1-6; D remains ambiguous. The germline V gene encodes CDR1 SEHNR and CDR2 FQNEAQ (reference sequence). V was shortened by 7 bases and J by 7 bases, with 20 bases between the two germline ends. The CDR3 spans 16 residues. CDR3 loop: CASIARGSPGNSPLHF. In DNA form, the CDR3 reads TGTGCCAGCATTGCCCGCGGGTCGCCCGGGAATTCACCCCTCCACTTT.

The J gene is TRBJ1-6, the V gene TRBV6-5, with no clear D. With 5 bases removed from V and 7 bases from J, the gap between germline ends came to 9 bases. CDR1 and CDR2 from the germline V gene are MNHEY and SVGAGI. The CDR3 totals 13 residues. The CDR3 DNA sequence: TGTGCCAGCAGTCTTGTCCGGAATTCACCCCTCCACTTT. Translating gives CASSLVRNSPLHF.

With respect to this clone: The junction departs from germline at one end; a sequencing error may be responsible. V usage is TRBV18 and J usage is TRBJ1-4; D possibly corresponds to TRBD1 (5 bases). Germline-derived CDR1 and CDR2 are KGHSH and LQKENI. The CDR3 contains 14 residues. The CDR3 sequence is CASLPPGDSEKLFF. CDR3 DNA: TGTGCCAGCTTACCACCGGGGGACTCAGAAAAACTGTTTTTT.

This sequence joins TRBV9 and TRBJ2-3; a weak D match, TRBD2 (7 bases). Trimming stripped 3 bases from V and 2 bases from J, with 10 bases between. There are 14 residues in the CDR3. CDR1 and CDR2 from the germline V gene are SGDLS and YYNGEE. The CDR3 DNA follows: TGTGCCAGCAGCGGCGGGGGCACCACAGATACGCAGTATTTT. Protein sequence: CASSGGGTTDTQYF.

This chain joins TRBV2 and TRBJ2-3; weak D call: TRBD2 (7 bases). The CDR3 has 22 residues. Looked up from germline, CDR1 is SNHLY and CDR2 is FYNNEI. V was pared by 2 bases and J by 0 bases, with 30 bases between. DNA of the CDR3: TGTGCCAGCAGTGAAACAGCGTCGGGGGGCGTTATTTTAACTACTAGCACAGATACGCAGTATTTT. The encoded protein is CASSETASGGVILTTSTDTQYF.

This chain joins TRBV28 and TRBJ2-7, with unresolved D. The V gene lost 2 bases and the J gene lost 0 bases, with 8 bases spanning the gap. This CDR3 comprises 14 residues. Germline V CDR1 and CDR2: MDHEN, SYDVKM. The CDR3 nucleotides are TGTGCCAGCAGTTTAGGGCATAGCTCCTACGAGCAGTACTTC. Translating it yields CASSLGHSSYEQYF.

The genes are TRBV6-2 or TRBV6-3 and TRBJ2-3, with 9 bases fitting TRBD2. This CDR3 contains 16 residues. J lost 1 base, V lost 1 base, and 3 bases had no gene match. CDR1 and CDR2 (germline): MNHEY, SVGEGT. The CDR3 sequence is CASSYYERGGTDTQYF. DNA for the CDR3: TGTGCCAGCAGTTACTACGAGCGGGGGGGCACAGATACGCAGTATTTT.

The gene calls are TRBV3-1 (or the pseudogene TRBV3-2) and TRBJ1-1; D call uncertain. The CDR3 totals 13 residues. Germline V gives CDR1 LGHDT, CDR2 YNNKEL (reference sequence). V was pared by 4 bases and J by 0 bases, with 6 bases between. The DNA of the CDR3 is TGTGCCAGCAGCCTTACACTGAACACTGAAGCTTTCTTT. It is translated as CASSLTLNTEAFF.